The source of this TCR beta chain is a study of blood T cell repertoires in COVID-19. Study background: The United States, Italy and Spain supplied acute and convalescent COVID-19 samples. PBMCs, B-cell-depleted T cells, or T cells were the source of the cDNA or gDNA that made up the material.

Under the authors' procedure: It was from reference gene primer amplification that nucleated cell counts were estimated. Only in-frame clones appear in the TCRdb table, and some are missing; sequencing was by immunoSEQ multiplex PCR. V and J calls plus clone size are reproduced from that table; the DNA served to infer D and trimming. The sample has about 200,000 clones; almost 85% are singletons. Germline V gene data show CDR1 as KGHSH and CDR2 as LQKENI. The CDR3 is 17 amino acids. V dropped 3 bases and J dropped 2; count of bases not matched to a gene: 9. Seattle patients were enrolled during active infection and followed longitudinally.

Sequencing was performed on peripheral blood. This TCR came from a woman in her seventies with COVID-19, enrolled during active disease. The chain employs TRBV18 and TRBJ1-2, with TRBD1 matching 10 bases. Written as DNA, the CDR3 is TGTGCCAGCTCACCTCCGGGACAGGGGCTTCAGAACTATGGCTACACCTTC. Its translation is CASSPPGQGLQNYGYTF.